The 9 T cell receptor beta chains given below trace back to one sample, sequenced in a study of beta chain features in type 1 diabetes. The investigators reverse transcribed all of the isolated RNA, so they sequenced expressed TCRB transcripts. Data came from immunoSEQ multiplex PCR; TCRdb stores just in-frame clones and leaves some out. The table records about 230,000 clones, around 10% of them present only once. Sequences were obtained from naive CD4+ T cells from blood. The receptors were sampled from a woman under 30 in good health.

This clone occurred a few times. This chain connects TRBV4-2 to TRBJ2-7; 12 bases are a match to TRBD2. The CDR3 runs 15 residues. Germline CDR1 is LGHNA and CDR2 is YNFKEQ. V gave up 3 bases and J gave up 4 bases; unmatched junction bases: 4. The CDR3 is CASSHWTSGKYEQYF. CDR3 bases: TGTGCCAGCAGCCACTGGACTAGCGGGAAATACGAGCAGTACTTC.

The sample holds a few counts of this clone. The rearrangement uses TRBV29-1 and TRBJ2-2, with a weak D call TRBD1 (6 bases). Germline-derived CDR1 and CDR2 are SQVTM and ANQGSEA. V dropped 5 bases and J dropped 5 bases, with 15 bases sitting between them. The length of the CDR3 is 14 residues. The CDR3 is CSVFLTGRTGELFF. The DNA for the CDR3 is TGCAGCGTTTTTCTTACAGGGAGAACCGGGGAGCTGTTTTTT.

This clone was seen at least ten times. The rearrangement links TRBV7-2 to TRBJ2-7; TRBD1 might be the D (7 bases). The germline V gene encodes CDR1 SGHTA and CDR2 FQGNSA. The CDR3 spans 15 residues. V was trimmed by 2 bases and J by 3 bases, leaving 14 bases between them. The CDR3 loop reads CASSLLAGGIYEQYF. DNA for the CDR3: TGTGCCAGCAGCTTACTGGCAGGGGGGATCTACGAGCAGTACTTC.

This chain joins TRBV4-1 and TRBJ2-7, with TRBD1 matching 9 bases. The CDR3 is 15 residues long. V lost 2 bases and J lost 5; bases outside the gene matches: 7. Germline CDR1 is MGHRA and CDR2 is YSYEKL. As DNA, the CDR3 is TGCGCCAGCAGCCAAATCCGGGACAGGGCAAACGAGCAGTACTTC. It encodes CASSQIRDRANEQYF.

This clone was detected ten times or more. The CDR3 region has the DNA TGCAGCGTTGTGACTAGCGGGAACACCGGGGAGCTGTTTTTT. It codes for CSVVTSGNTGELFF. The chain joins TRBV29-1 to TRBJ2-2; 9 bases are a match to TRBD2. The CDR3 contains 14 residues. Per germline, CDR1 SQVTM and CDR2 ANQGSEA. V dropped 4 bases and J dropped 1; count of bases not matched to a gene: 1.

This clone was found a few times. J is TRBJ1-2 and V is TRBV30; D ambiguous. The V gene's germline CDR1 is GTSNPN and CDR2 SVGIG (reference sequence). The CDR3 length is 15 residues. The ends were cut back, 0 bases at V and 3 bases at J, with 14 bases in the middle. CDR3 in DNA: TGTGCCTGGAGTGTAAGAGAACGGGGTGACTATGGCTACACCTTC. Its protein product is CAWSVRERGDYGYTF.

The chain carries TRBV18 and TRBJ1-2; no reliable D call. V gave up 2 bases and J gave up 3 bases, with 4 bases separating them. The germline V gene has CDR1 KGHSH and CDR2 LQKENI. CDR3 length equals 12 residues. The CDR3 coding sequence is TGTGCCAGCTCACCAGGAGACTATGGCTACACCTTC. Translating it yields CASSPGDYGYTF.

The V and J genes are TRBV6-1 and TRBJ2-2, with D maybe TRBD2 (7 bases). V dropped 7 bases and J dropped 5 bases, with 14 bases sitting between them. Germline V gene data show CDR1 as MNHNS and CDR2 as SASEGT. The CDR3 length is 14 residues. CDR3 sequence (DNA): TGTGCCAGCACAGAAGGGGGAGGGACCGGGGAGCTGTTTTTT. The encoded protein is CASTEGGGTGELFF.

This clone was picked up a small number of times. The chain is built from TRBV9 and TRBJ2-2, with D maybe TRBD2 (6 bases). This CDR3 comprises 14 residues. Germline-derived CDR1 and CDR2 are SGDLS and YYNGEE. V was shortened by 5 bases and J by 0 bases, with 8 bases between the two germline ends. CDR3 coding DNA: TGTGCCAGCAGGGCGGGATCGAACACCGGGGAGCTGTTTTTT. Translation gives CASRAGSNTGELFF.